What follows are 4 T cell receptor beta chains derived from one specimen sequenced in a study of response to subunit inactivated influenza vaccine. TCRdb reprocessed the RT-PCR reads via MiXCR and lists one record per CDR3 protein. There are approximately 520,000 distinct CDR3 sequences in the sample; less than 30% occur only once, and 1.5% to 2% lies in the top ten. The material sequenced was CD4+ T cells sorted from PBMCs, taken more than 4 days after vaccination. Receptors were obtained from a man aged 50 to 60 who received an inactivated influenza vaccine.

Concerning this clonotype: Germline and junction disagree at one end, which may indicate a read error. The chain is built from TRBV5-4 and TRBJ2-2; weak D call: TRBD2 (5 bases). CDR3 length equals 15 residues. Germline CDR1 and CDR2: SGHNT and YYREEE (reference sequence). Here the CDR3 DNA reads TGTGCCAGCAGCCCAAGAGACGGGAACATCGGGGAGCTGTTTTTT. Protein: CASSPRDGNIGELFF.

This clonotype was counted between two and nine times. The J gene is TRBJ2-7, the V gene TRBV29-1, with TRBD1 identical over 10 bases. V lost 4 bases and J lost 0; bases outside the gene matches: 3. CDR1 and CDR2 (germline): SQVTM, ANQGSEA. The CDR3 has 14 residues. Here the CDR3 DNA reads TGCAGCGTTGGCCGGGACAGGGGCTCCTACGAGCAGTACTTC. Protein product: CSVGRDRGSYEQYF.

The chain carries TRBV5-1 and TRBJ2-7; D perhaps matches TRBD1 (6 bases). Deletions cut 4 bases from V and 6 bases from J, with 11 bases between. CDR1 and CDR2 (germline): SGHRS, YFSETQ. The CDR3 is made up of 12 amino acids. The CDR3 DNA follows: TGCGCCAGCAGCCTGGGGACAACCGAGCAGTACTTC. This gives the protein CASSLGTTEQYF.

This clonotype occurred a few times. V and J are TRBV20-1 and TRBJ2-5; D gene unclear. Trimming left V 3 bases short and J 1 base short, with 9 bases between. CDR1 DFQATT and CDR2 SNEGSKA come from the germline V gene (reference sequence). The CDR3 runs 13 residues. The CDR3: CSASDGPQETQYF. In DNA, the CDR3 is TGCAGTGCTAGTGATGGTCCCCAAGAGACCCAGTACTTC.